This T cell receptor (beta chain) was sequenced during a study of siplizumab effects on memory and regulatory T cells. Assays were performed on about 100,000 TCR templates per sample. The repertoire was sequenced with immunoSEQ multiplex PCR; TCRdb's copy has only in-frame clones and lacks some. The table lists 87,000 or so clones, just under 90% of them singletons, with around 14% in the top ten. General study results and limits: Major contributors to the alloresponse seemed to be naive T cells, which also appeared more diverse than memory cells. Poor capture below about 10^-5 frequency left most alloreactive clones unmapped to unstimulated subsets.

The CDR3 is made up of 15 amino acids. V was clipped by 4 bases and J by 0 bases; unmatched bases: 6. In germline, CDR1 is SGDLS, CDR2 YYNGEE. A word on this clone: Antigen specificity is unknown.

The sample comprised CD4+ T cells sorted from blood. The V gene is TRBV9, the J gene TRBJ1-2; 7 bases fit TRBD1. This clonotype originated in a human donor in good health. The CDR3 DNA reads TGTGCCAGCAGCTACGGACAGGAGACTAACTATGGCTACACCTTC. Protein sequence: CASSYGQETNYGYTF.